The 15 T cell receptor beta chains reported below all come from one sample, sequenced in a study of T cells in Graves' hyperthyroidism and ophthalmopathy. Researchers took RNA transcripts and amplified the TCR beta CDR3 regions from them. When the TCR CDR3 underwent first-round RT-PCR, the HTBI primer set was used. TCRdb ran MiXCR on the multiplex PCR reads and lists one entry per CDR3 protein. The profile covers about half a million distinct CDR3 sequences, with less than 25% appearing a single time and about 26% taken by the ten largest. The sequenced material came from blood. These receptors all come from a man aged 18 to 35 with Graves' hyperthyroidism.

V and J are TRBV30 and TRBJ1-1, with 7 positions matching TRBD1. Germline CDR1 and CDR2: GTSNPN and SVGIG (reference sequence). CDR3 length equals 14 residues. The junction had 9 bases not matched to a gene; V was cut back by 5 bases and J by 3 bases. Here the CDR3 DNA reads TGTGCCTGGGCAGGGGGGGAGCAGGACACTGAAGCTTTCTTT. Translating gives CAWAGGEQDTEAFF.

Worth noting for this clonotype: A much larger clone is a single base away; this may be a read error. This chain links TRBV2 with TRBJ1-1; 8 bases align to TRBD1. The CDR3 loop spans 14 amino acids. Germline CDR1 is SNHLY and CDR2 is FYNNEI. V lost 4 bases to trimming and J lost 0 bases; unmatched junction nucleotides: 1. The CDR3, as DNA: TGTGCCAGCAGTGTGGACAGGGTGAACACTGAAGCTTTCTTT. Residues: CASSVDRVNTEAFF.

The genes are TRBV28 and TRBJ2-5, with TRBD2 matching 7 bases. The length of the CDR3 is 13 residues. CDR1 MDHEN and CDR2 SYDVKM come from the germline V gene. The CDR3 DNA is TGTTCCACCGTTCGGGGGGACGAAGAGACCCAGTACTTC. Residues: CSTVRGDEETQYF.

About this clonotype itself: Germline is not matched at one junction end, which may reflect a read error. The chain employs TRBV28 and TRBJ1-1, with TRBD1 matching 7 bases. The CDR3 loop spans 15 amino acids. Germline V gene lookup returns CDR1 MDHEN and CDR2 SYDVKM. Here the CDR3 DNA reads TGTGCCAGCAGTCCGGAAACAGGGGCTAACACTGAAGCTTCCTTT. Translated: CASSPETGANTEASF.

This clonotype was counted between two and nine times. The chain recombines TRBV29-1 with TRBJ2-7; possible D gene TRBD2, 5 bases. CDR3 length: 12 amino acids. Germline lookup yields CDR1 SQVTM and CDR2 ANQGSEA. V gave up 6 bases and J gave up 1 base, with 10 bases separating them. Here the CDR3 DNA reads TGCAGCGTACTACGGGGATCCTACGAGCAGTACTTC. Translated, it gives CSVLRGSYEQYF.

The chain is built from TRBV4-2 and TRBJ1-1; a possible D gene is TRBD1 (6 bases). With 4 bases removed from V and 4 bases from J, the gap between germline ends came to 19 bases. Germline V gives CDR1 LGHNA, CDR2 YNFKEQ. The CDR3 covers 16 residues. The CDR3 sequence is CASSLYTGIRATEAFF. The CDR3 DNA follows: TGTGCCAGCAGCCTATACACAGGGATTCGGGCCACTGAAGCTTTCTTT.

This chain joins TRBV19 and TRBJ2-2; D might be TRBD1 (6 bases). Germline CDR1 and CDR2: LNHDA and SQIVND (reference sequence). V lost 9 bases to trimming and J lost 3 bases, with 14 bases between them. This CDR3 has 14 residues. Here the CDR3 DNA reads TGTGCCAGCCACCTCACAGGGTACACCGGGGAGCTGTTTTTT. Encoded protein: CASHLTGYTGELFF.

There are many counts of this clonotype. The genes are TRBV5-5 and TRBJ2-1; 9 bases match TRBD1. CDR1 and CDR2 (germline): SGHKS, YYEKEE (reference sequence). CDR3 size: 15 residues. The V segment lost 0 bases and the J segment 7 bases; nucleotides outside the gene matches: 5. The CDR3 DNA reads TGTGCCAGCAGCTTGGCATGGACAGGGGTGAATGAGCAGTTCTTC. Protein sequence: CASSLAWTGVNEQFF.

This clonotype was recorded many times. This rearrangement joins TRBV5-1 to TRBJ1-1; no reliable D call. Germline V gene lookup returns CDR1 SGHRS and CDR2 YFSETQ. The V gene lost 0 bases and the J gene lost 1 base, with 7 bases spanning the gap. There are 14 residues in the CDR3. The CDR3 DNA reads TGCGCCAGCAGCTTGGTGCCAAAGAACACTGAAGCTTTCTTT. Translation: CASSLVPKNTEAFF.

The sample holds many counts of this clonotype. The chain uses TRBV2 and TRBJ2-7, with 10 bases aligning to TRBD2. The germline gives CDR1 SNHLY, CDR2 FYNNEI. The CDR3 sequence is 15 residues long. The V and J ends lost 7 bases and 3 bases, in that order; junction bases with no gene match: 9. The CDR3 DNA sequence: TGTGCCAGCACCCTACTAGCGGGGACCGTCTACGAGCAGTACTTC. As protein: CASTLLAGTVYEQYF.

This clonotype was counted ten times or more. The V gene is TRBV2, the J gene TRBJ2-7; 7 bases match TRBD2. Unmatched junction bases numbered 3, after V lost 3 bases and J lost 1 base. Germline-derived CDR1 and CDR2 are SNHLY and FYNNEI. The CDR3 loop spans 14 amino acids. Here the CDR3 DNA reads TGTGCCAGCAGTGAGGACGGGGGGTCCTACGAGCAGTACTTC. The encoded protein is CASSEDGGSYEQYF.

This clonotype was seen more than once but under ten times. The chain has TRBV19 and TRBJ1-2; D gene ambiguous. Germline V gene lookup returns CDR1 LNHDA and CDR2 SQIVND (reference sequence). The CDR3 is made up of 15 amino acids. V gave up 1 base and J gave up 4 bases, with 13 bases separating them. The chain's CDR3 is CASSIGGTSGYGYTF. The CDR3, as DNA: TGTGCCAGTAGTATAGGAGGCACGAGCGGCTATGGCTACACCTTC.

At least ten counts were recorded for this clonotype. The chain combines TRBV4-1 with TRBJ2-7, with TRBD1 identical over 9 bases. Unmatched junction bases numbered 4, after V lost 2 bases and J lost 5 bases. The germline gives CDR1 MGHRA, CDR2 YSYEKL. The CDR3 consists of 14 residues. The CDR3 here is CASSQPGQGHEQYF. The CDR3 coding sequence is TGCGCCAGCAGCCAACCGGGACAGGGACACGAGCAGTACTTC.

There are a few counts of this clonotype. This may stem from a read error, because a much larger clone lies one nucleotide away. This chain links TRBV6-1 with TRBJ1-1, with 9 bases lining up with TRBD1. Germline V lookup: CDR1 MNHNS, CDR2 SASEGT. This CDR3 has 15 amino acids. V trimming: 8 bases; J trimming: 1 base; junction bases outside the gene matches: 8. The CDR3 DNA follows: TGTGCCAGCTATCCAATGGACAGGGGGAACACTGAAGCTTTCTTT. It yields the protein CASYPMDRGNTEAFF.

This clonotype was counted many times. The CDR3 loop reads CASSFATSGARDQYF. The CDR3 nucleotides are TGTGCCAGCAGTTTCGCGACTAGCGGGGCAAGGGACCAGTACTTC. This chain uses TRBV12-3 or TRBV12-4 with TRBJ2-5; 11 nucleotides agree with TRBD2. Trimming cost V 3 bases and J 10 bases; bases outside gene matches: 10. The CDR3 has 15 residues.